Below, 24 T cell receptor beta chains from the same sample are listed, as sequenced in a study of blood T cell repertoires in COVID-19. Profiling relied on immunoSEQ multiplex PCR, and the TCRdb table lists in-frame clones only, not all of them. This repertoire shows some 70,000 clones, about 89% found once; its top ten account for less than 0.65%. The specimen was peripheral blood. The receptors here all came from a man aged 55 to 70 with acute or convalescent COVID-19.

This rearrangement joins TRBV5-1 to TRBJ1-2, with 8 bases lining up with TRBD1. This CDR3 spans 16 amino acids. V shed 1 base, J shed 2 bases, and the junction held 7 bases outside the gene matches. CDR1 and CDR2 from the germline V gene are SGHRS and YFSETQ. CDR3 sequence: CASSLLDRGRNYGYTF. CDR3 coding DNA: TGCGCCAGCAGCTTGCTCGACAGGGGCAGGAACTATGGCTACACCTTC.

This sequence joins TRBV11-2 and TRBJ2-7, with 7 bases aligning to TRBD1. The CDR3 length is 16 residues. Germline CDR1 is SGHAT and CDR2 is FQNNGV. J lost 2 bases, V lost 6 bases, and 13 bases had no gene match. The CDR3, as DNA: TGTGCCAGCAGTCAGTACCTCGGGACAGACACCTACGAGCAGTACTTC. This translates into CASSQYLGTDTYEQYF.

This clone was recorded only once. V gene TRBV6-1 combines with J gene TRBJ2-5; TRBD2 matches 7 bases. Germline V gene sequence: CDR1 MNHNS, CDR2 SASEGT. The CDR3 contains 15 residues. V was pared by 1 base and J by 5 bases, with 7 bases of the junction left unmatched. The CDR3 DNA sequence: TGTGCCAGCAGTGAAGGGGGGGGTTCGCGGGAGACCCAGTACTTC. Translated, it gives CASSEGGGSRETQYF.

This sequence joins TRBV11-1 and TRBJ2-3; D might be TRBD2 (6 bases). CDR1 SGHAT and CDR2 FQDESV come from the germline V gene (reference sequence). Trimming took off 10 bases at V and 9 bases at J, with 14 bases between the two ends. The CDR3 has 11 residues. The CDR3 DNA sequence: TGTGCCACCCGGGGTAGCGGCACGCAGTATTTT. It specifies CATRGSGTQYF.

The chain combines TRBV12-3 or TRBV12-4 with TRBJ1-2; no firm D call. V was trimmed by 3 bases and J by 4 bases, leaving 9 bases between them. This CDR3 is built from 13 residues. The CDR3 protein is CASSFAGSYGYTF. The DNA of the CDR3 is TGTGCCAGCAGTTTCGCGGGGTCCTATGGCTACACCTTC.

This clone was seen a single time. V is TRBV6-5 and J is TRBJ2-7; TRBD1 aligns across 7 bases. The ends lost 5 bases at V and 2 bases at J; junction bases unmatched: 6. CDR1 is MNHEY and CDR2 is SVGAGI in the germline V gene. The CDR3 contains 14 residues. The CDR3 DNA is TGTGCCAGCAGTCCCGGGACAGCCCCCTACGAGCAGTACTTC. Translation: CASSPGTAPYEQYF.

The chain couples TRBV7-8 to TRBJ1-6, with 7 bases matching TRBD1. This CDR3 is 17 amino acids long. Unmatched junction bases numbered 9, after V lost 5 bases and J lost 2 bases. CDR1 and CDR2 from the germline V gene are SGHVS and FQNEAQ. The CDR3 DNA reads as TGTGCCAGCAGCCCCCATGGGACAGAGACCTATAATTCACCCCTCCACTTT. It is translated as CASSPHGTETYNSPLHF.

This sequence joins TRBV5-1 and TRBJ1-6; D not resolved. The CDR3 length is 15 residues. V was cut by 4 bases and J by 8 bases, with 16 bases left in between. Looked up from germline, CDR1 is SGHRS and CDR2 is YFSETQ. In DNA form, the CDR3 reads TGCGCCAGCAGCCTAAACCGGGCGGGTGATTCACCCCTCCACTTT. This translates into CASSLNRAGDSPLHF.

The V gene is TRBV6-1, the J gene TRBJ1-2; the D gene is possibly TRBD1 (6 bases). The CDR3 runs to 13 residues. V lost 0 bases to trimming and J lost 5 bases, with 7 bases between them. The germline V gene encodes CDR1 MNHNS and CDR2 SASEGT. CDR3 in amino acids: CASSEATGYGYTF. The CDR3 nucleotides are TGTGCCAGCAGTGAAGCTACAGGGTATGGCTACACCTTC.

This clone was observed a handful of times. The CDR3 region is CASSNSRGWQETQYF. The CDR3 DNA sequence: TGTGCCAGCAGCAATTCGAGGGGGTGGCAAGAGACCCAGTACTTC. The genes are TRBV11-2 and TRBJ2-5, with D possibly matching TRBD1 (6 bases). Germline CDR1 SGHAT, CDR2 FQNNGV. V shed 5 bases and J shed 2 bases, with 15 bases lying between them. There are 15 residues in the CDR3.

The chain is built from TRBV18 and TRBJ2-7; 9 bases are a match to TRBD1. The CDR3 extends over 16 amino acids. From germline, CDR1 is KGHSH and CDR2 LQKENI. Unmatched junction bases numbered 11, after V lost 6 bases and J lost 2 bases. CDR3 protein: CASSGTGRKLTYEQYF. The CDR3 nucleotides are TGTGCCAGCTCCGGGACAGGGAGAAAACTAACCTACGAGCAGTACTTC.

V is TRBV15 and J is TRBJ1-1; D is unresolved. Trimming shortened V by 2 bases and J by 3 bases, and 16 bases separated the two germline ends. The CDR3 consists of 16 residues. CDR1 LNHNV and CDR2 YYDKDF come from the germline V gene (reference sequence). The CDR3 coding sequence is TGTGCCACCAGCAGATACGCCTATGGAGCGGACACTGAAGCTTTCTTT. It encodes CATSRYAYGADTEAFF.

This rearrangement joins TRBV10-2 to TRBJ1-2; 7 nucleotides match TRBD1. The V gene's germline CDR1 is WSHSY and CDR2 SAAADI. CDR3 size: 16 residues. The J segment lost 4 bases and the V segment lost 0 bases, leaving 8 bases of the junction unmatched. CDR3 in amino acids: CASSESGGASIYGYTF. The CDR3, as DNA: TGCGCCAGCAGTGAGTCAGGGGGCGCATCCATCTATGGCTACACCTTC.

This clone was seen only once. V gene TRBV6-5 combines with J gene TRBJ1-6; possible D gene TRBD1, 5 bases. This CDR3 is 15 amino acids long. Germline CDR1 MNHEY, CDR2 SVGAGI. V dropped 5 bases and J dropped 0 bases, with 8 bases sitting between them. The CDR3 sequence is CASSRGSSYNSPLHF. CDR3 coding DNA: TGTGCCAGCAGTCGGGGGAGCTCCTATAATTCACCCCTCCACTTT.

The J gene is TRBJ1-2, the V gene TRBV5-1; 7 bases agree with TRBD1. Per germline, CDR1 SGHRS and CDR2 YFSETQ. The CDR3 is made up of 14 amino acids. The V gene end was trimmed by 3 bases and the J gene end by 2 bases; junction bases not matched to a gene: 4. CDR3 sequence reads: CASSSPGQNYGYTF. The CDR3 DNA is TGCGCCAGCAGCTCCCCGGGACAGAACTATGGCTACACCTTC.

The J gene is TRBJ2-7, the V gene TRBV9; 8 nucleotides align to TRBD2. Germline values: CDR1 SGDLS, CDR2 YYNGEE. The CDR3 runs 16 residues. The junction had 10 bases not matched to a gene; V was cut back by 0 bases and J by 5 bases. The CDR3: CASSVAQTGTRDEQYF. The CDR3 DNA reads TGTGCCAGCAGCGTAGCCCAAACCGGGACTAGGGACGAGCAGTACTTC.

The chain has TRBV21-1 and TRBJ1-2. TRBV21-1 is described as a pseudogene. There are 13 residues in the CDR3. Written as DNA, the CDR3 is TGTGCCAGCAGCGTTCGGAGGCACTATGGCTACACCTTC. Translating gives CASSVRRHYGYTF.

The chain combines TRBV7-2 with TRBJ1-1; TRBD1 might be the D (5 bases). With 5 bases removed from V and 3 bases from J, the gap between germline ends came to 10 bases. There are 13 residues in the CDR3. The germline V gene has CDR1 SGHTA and CDR2 FQGNSA. CDR3 DNA sequence: TGTGCCAGCAGCATAGACAGTTACACTGAAGCTTTCTTT. Its protein is CASSIDSYTEAFF.

The V call is TRBV5-1, the J call TRBJ2-5, with 10 bases that match TRBD2. This CDR3 is built from 16 residues. Trimming at V came to 4 bases and at J to 2 bases, leaving 8 bases not matched to a gene. Germline lookup yields CDR1 SGHRS and CDR2 YFSETQ. The CDR3 bases are TGCGCCAGCAGCCCCCGGACTAGCGGAACACAAGAGACCCAGTACTTC. It yields the protein CASSPRTSGTQETQYF.

This clone was found a few times. The chain is built from TRBV7-9 and TRBJ2-1; D possibly corresponds to TRBD1 (5 bases). CDR3 size: 18 residues. The germline V and J ends were trimmed by 4 bases and 4 bases, with 23 bases remaining between them. Germline V gene data show CDR1 as SEHNR and CDR2 as FQNEAQ (reference sequence). CDR3 DNA sequence: TGTGCCAGCAGCTCCCAGGGTATTCTCGTGAGTTTATACAATGAGCAGTTCTTC. Amino acids: CASSSQGILVSLYNEQFF. The variable domain in full, with the rest retrieved from reference TRBV7-9 and TRBJ2-1, is DTGVSQNPRHKITKRGQNVTFRCDPISEHNRLYWYRQTLGQGPEFLTYFQNEAQLEKSRLLSDRFSAERPKGSFSTLEIQRTEQGDSAMYLCASSSQGILVSLYNEQFFGPGTRLTVL.

The chain joins TRBV11-1 to TRBJ2-3; perhaps TRBD1 as D (6 bases). The CDR3 loop spans 14 amino acids. The germline V gene encodes CDR1 SGHAT and CDR2 FQDESV (reference sequence). The V end lost 6 bases, the J end lost 1 base, and 11 bases lay between the germline ends. The CDR3 sequence is CASSEWTGTDTQYF. The DNA of the CDR3 is TGTGCCAGCAGTGAATGGACAGGCACAGATACGCAGTATTTT.

The chain combines TRBV29-1 with TRBJ1-4; possible D gene TRBD1, 6 bases. The CDR3 is made up of 16 amino acids. The V end lost 2 bases, the J end lost 5 bases, and 18 bases lay between the germline ends. Germline CDR1 reads SQVTM; CDR2 reads ANQGSEA. DNA of the CDR3: TGCAGCGTTGAATTGCGGCAGGGGTTAGGCAATGAAAAACTGTTTTTT. It is translated as CSVELRQGLGNEKLFF.

This chain joins TRBV7-8 and TRBJ1-5; the match to TRBD1 covers 9 bases. This CDR3 spans 14 amino acids. Looked up from germline, CDR1 is SGHVS and CDR2 is FQNEAQ. Unmatched junction bases numbered 4, after V lost 8 bases and J lost 2 bases. CDR3 residues: CASVRDRGNQPQHF. CDR3 nucleotide sequence: TGTGCCAGCGTCCGGGACAGGGGCAATCAGCCCCAGCATTTT.

CDR3 loop: CASSLRLAGGSTDTQYF. CDR3 sequence (DNA): TGTGCCAGCAGCTTGAGACTAGCGGGAGGGAGCACAGATACGCAGTATTTT. J is TRBJ2-3 and V is TRBV5-8; TRBD2 agrees at 14 bases. V shed 1 base and J 0 bases; nucleotides not matched to a gene: 1. Germline loops: CDR1 SGHTS, CDR2 YDEGEE. The CDR3 loop spans 17 amino acids. Full variable domain (missing parts from reference TRBV5-8 and TRBJ2-3): EAGVTQSPTHLIKTRGQQATLRCSPISGHTSVYWYQQALGLGLQFLLWYDEGEERNRGNFPPRFSGRQFPNYSSELNVNALELEDSALYLCASSLRLAGGSTDTQYFGPGTRLTVL.